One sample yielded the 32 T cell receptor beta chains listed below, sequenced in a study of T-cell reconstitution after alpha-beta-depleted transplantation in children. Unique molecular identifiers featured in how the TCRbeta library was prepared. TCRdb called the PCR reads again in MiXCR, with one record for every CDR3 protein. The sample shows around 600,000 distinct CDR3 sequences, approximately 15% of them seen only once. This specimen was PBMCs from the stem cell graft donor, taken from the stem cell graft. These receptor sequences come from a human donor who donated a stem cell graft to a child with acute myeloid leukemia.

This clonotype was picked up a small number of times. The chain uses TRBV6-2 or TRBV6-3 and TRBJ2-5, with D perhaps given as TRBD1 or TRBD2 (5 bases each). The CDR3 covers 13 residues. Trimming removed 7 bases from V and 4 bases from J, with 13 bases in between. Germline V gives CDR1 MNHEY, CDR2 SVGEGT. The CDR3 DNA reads TGTGCCAGCACTCCGAGTGGGGGAGAGACCCAGTACTTC. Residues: CASTPSGGETQYF.

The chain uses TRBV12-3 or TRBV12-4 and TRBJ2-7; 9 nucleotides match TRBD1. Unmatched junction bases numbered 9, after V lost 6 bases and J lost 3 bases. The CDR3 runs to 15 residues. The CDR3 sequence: CASRGDRAAHYEQYF. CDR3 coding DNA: TGTGCCAGCAGGGGGGACAGGGCGGCCCACTACGAGCAGTACTTC.

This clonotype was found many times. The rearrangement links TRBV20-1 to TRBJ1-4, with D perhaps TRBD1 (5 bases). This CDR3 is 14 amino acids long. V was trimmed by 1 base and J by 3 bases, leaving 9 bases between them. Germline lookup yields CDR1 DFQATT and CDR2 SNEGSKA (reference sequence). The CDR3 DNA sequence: TGCAGTGCTAGAGGGGGGAGCGCTAATGAAAAACTGTTTTTT. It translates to CSARGGSANEKLFF.

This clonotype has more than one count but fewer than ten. The CDR3 DNA follows: TGTGCCAGCAGCTTACGAGGCGCCCCCTACGAGCAGTACTTC. As protein: CASSLRGAPYEQYF. The rearrangement uses TRBV7-2 and TRBJ2-7; D ambiguous. Germline CDR1 and CDR2: SGHTA and FQGNSA. V was trimmed by 2 bases and J by 2 bases, leaving 10 bases between them. This CDR3 region has 14 residues.

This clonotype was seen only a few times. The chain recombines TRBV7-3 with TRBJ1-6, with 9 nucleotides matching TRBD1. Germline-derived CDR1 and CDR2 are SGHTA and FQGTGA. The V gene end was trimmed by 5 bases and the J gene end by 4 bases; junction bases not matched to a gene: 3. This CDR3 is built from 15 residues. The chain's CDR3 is CASSPTGGYNSPLHF. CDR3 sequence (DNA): TGTGCCAGCAGCCCGACAGGGGGGTATAATTCACCCCTCCACTTT.

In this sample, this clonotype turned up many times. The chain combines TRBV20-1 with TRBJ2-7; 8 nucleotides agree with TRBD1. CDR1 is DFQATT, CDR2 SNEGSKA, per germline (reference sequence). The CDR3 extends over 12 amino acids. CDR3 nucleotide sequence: TGCAGTGCTAGGGACAGGGTTGGGAATGAGAACGTC. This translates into CSARDRVGNENV.

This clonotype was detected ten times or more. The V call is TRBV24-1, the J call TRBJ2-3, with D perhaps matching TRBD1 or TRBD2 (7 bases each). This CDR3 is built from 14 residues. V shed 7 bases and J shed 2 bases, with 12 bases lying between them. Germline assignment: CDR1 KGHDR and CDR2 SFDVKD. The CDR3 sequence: CATRGGGDTDTQYF. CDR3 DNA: TGTGCCACCAGGGGAGGGGGCGACACAGATACGCAGTATTTT.

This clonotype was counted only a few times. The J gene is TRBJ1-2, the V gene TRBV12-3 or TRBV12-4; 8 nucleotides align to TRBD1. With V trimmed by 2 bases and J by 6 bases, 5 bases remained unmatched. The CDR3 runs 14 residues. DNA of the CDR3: TGTGCCAGCAGTTTATCAGGGGGCGCGGATGGCTACACCTTC. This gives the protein CASSLSGGADGYTF.

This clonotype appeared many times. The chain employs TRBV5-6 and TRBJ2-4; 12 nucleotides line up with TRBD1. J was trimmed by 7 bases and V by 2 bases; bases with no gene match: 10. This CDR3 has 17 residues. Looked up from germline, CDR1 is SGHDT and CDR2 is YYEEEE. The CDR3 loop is CASSFYRDRGLVNIQYF. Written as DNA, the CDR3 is TGTGCCAGCAGCTTCTACCGGGACAGGGGGCTGGTGAACATTCAGTACTTC.

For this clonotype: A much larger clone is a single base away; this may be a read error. CDR3 loop: CASSLNQGYEQYF. The DNA of the CDR3 is TGTGCCAGCAGCTTAAATCAGGGCTACGAGCAGTACTTC. The genes are TRBV7-3 and TRBJ2-7; perhaps TRBD1 as D (5 bases). V lost 1 base and J lost 3, with 7 bases in between. The germline V gene has CDR1 SGHTA and CDR2 FQGTGA. This CDR3 is built from 13 residues.

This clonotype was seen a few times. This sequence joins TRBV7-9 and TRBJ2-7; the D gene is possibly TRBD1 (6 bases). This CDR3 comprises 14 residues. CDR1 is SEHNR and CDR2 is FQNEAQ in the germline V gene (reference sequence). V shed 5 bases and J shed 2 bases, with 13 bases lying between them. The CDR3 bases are TGTGCCAGCAGCCCAACAGGGTTCCCCTACGAGCAGTACTTC. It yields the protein CASSPTGFPYEQYF.

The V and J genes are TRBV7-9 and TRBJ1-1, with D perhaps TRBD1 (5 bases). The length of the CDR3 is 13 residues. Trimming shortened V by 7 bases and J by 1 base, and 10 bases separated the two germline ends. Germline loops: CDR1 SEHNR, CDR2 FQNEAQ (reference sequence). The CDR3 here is CASTRQGNTEAFF. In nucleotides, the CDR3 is TGTGCCAGCACCCGGCAGGGGAACACTGAAGCTTTCTTT.

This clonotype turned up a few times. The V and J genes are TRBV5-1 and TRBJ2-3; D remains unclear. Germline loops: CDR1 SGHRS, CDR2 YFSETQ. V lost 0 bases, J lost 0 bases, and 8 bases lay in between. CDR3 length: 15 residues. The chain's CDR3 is CASSLVDPSTDTQYF. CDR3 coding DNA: TGCGCCAGCAGCTTGGTAGACCCTAGCACAGATACGCAGTATTTT. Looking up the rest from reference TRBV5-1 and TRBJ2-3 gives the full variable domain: KAGVTQTPRYLIKTRGQQVTLSCSPISGHRSVSWYQQTPGQGLQFLFEYFSETQRNKGNFPGRFSGRQFSNSRSEMNVSTLELGDSALYLCASSLVDPSTDTQYFGPGTRLTVL.

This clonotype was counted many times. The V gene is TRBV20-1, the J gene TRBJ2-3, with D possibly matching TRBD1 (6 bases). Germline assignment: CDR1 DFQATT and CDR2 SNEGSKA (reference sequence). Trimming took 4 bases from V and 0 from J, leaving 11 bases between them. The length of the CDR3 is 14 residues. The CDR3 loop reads CSAIDRLSTDTQYF. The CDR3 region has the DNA TGCAGTGCTATCGACAGGCTGAGCACAGATACGCAGTATTTT.

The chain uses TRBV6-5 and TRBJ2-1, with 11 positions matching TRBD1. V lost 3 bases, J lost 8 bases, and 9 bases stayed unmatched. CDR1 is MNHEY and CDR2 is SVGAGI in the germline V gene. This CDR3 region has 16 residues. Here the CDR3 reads CASSYSAGTGGYEQFF. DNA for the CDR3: TGTGCCAGCAGTTATTCAGCAGGGACAGGGGGATATGAGCAGTTCTTC.

CDR3 protein: CASSVVGDGTDTQYF. CDR3 DNA: TGTGCCAGCAGCGTCGTGGGGGATGGCACAGATACGCAGTATTTT. The chain joins TRBV6-4 to TRBJ2-3; tentatively, D is TRBD1 or TRBD2 (5 bases each). The CDR3 has 15 amino acids. Germline CDR1 is MRHNA and CDR2 is SNTAGT. Trimming removed 6 bases at V and 1 base at J, with 14 bases between.

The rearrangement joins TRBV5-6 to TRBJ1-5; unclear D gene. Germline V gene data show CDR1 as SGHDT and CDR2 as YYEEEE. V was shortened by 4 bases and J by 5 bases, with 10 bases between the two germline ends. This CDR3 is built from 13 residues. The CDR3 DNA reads TGTGCCAGCAGCCTGGGGTTTTATCAGCCCCAGCATTTT. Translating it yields CASSLGFYQPQHF.

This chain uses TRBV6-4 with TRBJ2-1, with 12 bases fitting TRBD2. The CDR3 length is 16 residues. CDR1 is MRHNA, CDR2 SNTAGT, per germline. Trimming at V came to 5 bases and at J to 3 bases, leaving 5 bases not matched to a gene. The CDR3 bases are TGTGCCAGCAGTTCTAGCGGGGGGGCCCTCTACAATGAGCAGTTCTTC. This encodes CASSSSGGALYNEQFF.

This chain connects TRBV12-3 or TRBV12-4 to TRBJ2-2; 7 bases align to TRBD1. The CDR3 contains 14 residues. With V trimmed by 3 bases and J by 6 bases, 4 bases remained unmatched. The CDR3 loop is CASSLTGLSGELFF. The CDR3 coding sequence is TGTGCCAGCAGTTTGACAGGGCTCTCCGGGGAGCTGTTTTTT.

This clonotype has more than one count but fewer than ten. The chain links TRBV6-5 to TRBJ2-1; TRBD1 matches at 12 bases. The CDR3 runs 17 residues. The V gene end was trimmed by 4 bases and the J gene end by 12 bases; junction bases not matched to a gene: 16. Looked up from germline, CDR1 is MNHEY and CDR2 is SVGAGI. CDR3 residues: CASSFSHPGQGAFGQFF. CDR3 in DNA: TGTGCCAGCAGTTTTTCCCACCCGGGACAGGGGGCGTTCGGGCAGTTCTTC.

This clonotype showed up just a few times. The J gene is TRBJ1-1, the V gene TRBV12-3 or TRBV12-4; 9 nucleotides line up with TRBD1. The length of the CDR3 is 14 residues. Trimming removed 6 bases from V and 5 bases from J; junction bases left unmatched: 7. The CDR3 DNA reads TGTGCCAGCAGCCGTGGGACAGGGAAAACTGAAGCTTTCTTT. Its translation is CASSRGTGKTEAFF.

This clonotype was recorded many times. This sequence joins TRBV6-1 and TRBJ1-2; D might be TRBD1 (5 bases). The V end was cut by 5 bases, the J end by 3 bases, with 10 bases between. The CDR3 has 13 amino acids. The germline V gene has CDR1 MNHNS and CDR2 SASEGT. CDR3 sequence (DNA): TGTGCCAGCAGTCCCTCAGGGTACTATGGCTACACCTTC. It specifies CASSPSGYYGYTF.

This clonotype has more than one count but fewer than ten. The CDR3 here is CASSLGGGLGTGELFF. In DNA, the CDR3 is TGTGCCAGCAGCTTAGGTGGCGGCCTAGGAACCGGGGAGCTGTTTTTT. The V call is TRBV7-2, the J call TRBJ2-2; D is undetermined. This CDR3 comprises 16 residues. With 1 base removed from V and 5 bases from J, the gap between germline ends came to 14 bases. Germline CDR1 reads SGHTA; CDR2 reads FQGNSA.

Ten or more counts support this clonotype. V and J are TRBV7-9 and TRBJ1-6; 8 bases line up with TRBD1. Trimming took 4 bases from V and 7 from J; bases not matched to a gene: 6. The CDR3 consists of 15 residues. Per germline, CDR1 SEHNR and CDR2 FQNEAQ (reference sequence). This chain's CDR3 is CASSSADRGNSPLHF. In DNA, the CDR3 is TGTGCCAGCAGCTCTGCTGACAGGGGAAATTCACCCCTCCACTTT.

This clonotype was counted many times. This chain's CDR3 is CSVHLAGPSLLYF. Written as DNA, the CDR3 is TGCAGCGTTCATCTAGCGGGGCCGAGCCTTCTGTATTTT. The gene calls are TRBV29-1 and TRBJ2-3; 9 bases map to TRBD2. The germline V gene has CDR1 SQVTM and CDR2 ANQGSEA. V lost 5 bases and J lost 14; bases outside the gene matches: 14. CDR3 length: 13 residues.

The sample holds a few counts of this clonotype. The CDR3 spells CASSFTGRDGYTF. DNA for the CDR3: TGTGCCAGCAGCTTTACAGGGAGAGATGGCTACACCTTC. The rearrangement joins TRBV7-9 to TRBJ1-2; perhaps TRBD1 as D (6 bases). The V gene lost 3 bases and the J gene lost 6 bases, with 11 bases spanning the gap. The CDR3 is made up of 13 amino acids. Germline V CDR1 and CDR2: SEHNR, FQNEAQ (reference sequence).

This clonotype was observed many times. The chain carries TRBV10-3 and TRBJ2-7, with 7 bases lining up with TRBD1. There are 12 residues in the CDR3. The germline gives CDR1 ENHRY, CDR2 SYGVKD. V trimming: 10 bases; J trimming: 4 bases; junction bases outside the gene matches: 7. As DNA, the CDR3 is TGTGCCACCAGGGACAGAAGATACGAGCAGTACGTC. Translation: CATRDRRYEQYV.

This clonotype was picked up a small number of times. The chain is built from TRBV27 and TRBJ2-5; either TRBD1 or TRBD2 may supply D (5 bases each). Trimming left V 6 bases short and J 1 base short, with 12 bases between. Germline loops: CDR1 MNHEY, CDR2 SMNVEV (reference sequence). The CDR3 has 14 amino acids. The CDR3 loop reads CASSPRDAQETQYF. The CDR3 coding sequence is TGTGCCAGCAGCCCCCGGGACGCCCAAGAGACCCAGTACTTC.

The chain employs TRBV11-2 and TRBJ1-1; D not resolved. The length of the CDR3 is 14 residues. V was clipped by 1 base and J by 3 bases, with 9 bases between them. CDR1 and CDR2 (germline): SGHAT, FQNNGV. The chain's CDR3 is CASSLGLRDTEAFF. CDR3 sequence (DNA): TGTGCCAGCAGCTTAGGCCTTCGGGACACTGAAGCTTTCTTT.

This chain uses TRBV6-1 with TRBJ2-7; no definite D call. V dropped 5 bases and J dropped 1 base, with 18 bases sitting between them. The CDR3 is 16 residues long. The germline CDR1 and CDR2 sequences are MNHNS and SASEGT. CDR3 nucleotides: TGTGCCAGCAGTCCGAATCTACCGGTAGGGTCCTACGAGCAGTACGTC. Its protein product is CASSPNLPVGSYEQYV.

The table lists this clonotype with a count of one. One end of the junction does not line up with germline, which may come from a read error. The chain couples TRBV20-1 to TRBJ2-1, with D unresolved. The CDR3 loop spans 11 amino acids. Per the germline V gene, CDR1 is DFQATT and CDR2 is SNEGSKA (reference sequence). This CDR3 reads CSARDKWGKNF. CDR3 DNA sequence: TGCAGTGCTAGAGATAAGTGGGGAAAGAACTTC.

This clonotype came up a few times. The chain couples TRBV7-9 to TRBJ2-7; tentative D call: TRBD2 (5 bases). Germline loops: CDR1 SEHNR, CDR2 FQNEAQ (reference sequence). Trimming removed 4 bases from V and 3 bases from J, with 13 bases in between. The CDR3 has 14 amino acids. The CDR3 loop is CASSSGSEGYEQYF. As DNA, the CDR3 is TGTGCCAGCAGCTCTGGGAGTGAAGGCTACGAGCAGTACTTC. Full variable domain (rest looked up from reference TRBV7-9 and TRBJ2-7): DTGVSQNPRHKITKRGQNVTFRCDPISEHNRLYWYRQTLGQGPEFLTYFQNEAQLEKSRLLSDRFSAERPKGSFSTLEIQRTEQGDSAMYLCASSSGSEGYEQYFGPGTRLTVT.